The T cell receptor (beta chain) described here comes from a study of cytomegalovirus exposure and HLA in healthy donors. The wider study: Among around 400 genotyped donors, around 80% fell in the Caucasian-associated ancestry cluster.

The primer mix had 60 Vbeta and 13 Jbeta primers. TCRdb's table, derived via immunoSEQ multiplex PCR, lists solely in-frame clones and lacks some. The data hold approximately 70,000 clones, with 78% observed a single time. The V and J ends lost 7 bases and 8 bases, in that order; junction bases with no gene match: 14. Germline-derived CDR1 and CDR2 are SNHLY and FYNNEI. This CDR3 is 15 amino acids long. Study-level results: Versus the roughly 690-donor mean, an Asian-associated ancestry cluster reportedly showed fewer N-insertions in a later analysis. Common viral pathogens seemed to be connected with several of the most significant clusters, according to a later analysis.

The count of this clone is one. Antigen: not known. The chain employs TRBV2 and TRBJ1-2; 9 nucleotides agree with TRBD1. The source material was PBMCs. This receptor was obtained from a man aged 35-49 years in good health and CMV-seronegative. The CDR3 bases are TGTGCCAGCACCCCGACCCAACAGGGGGCGCGGGGCTACACCTTC. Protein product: CASTPTQQGARGYTF.